This record covers a single T cell receptor (beta chain). Its antigen is unidentified. This sample was included in a study of shared clonotypes between healthy human individuals. Whole-study findings and limits: The study drew on few donors, limiting represented genetic and exposure-history diversity.

Sorted-subset replicate PCR reactions were performed with about 190 ng DNA, corresponding to about 32,000 T cell genomes. The method was immunoSEQ multiplex PCR; TCRdb's version includes in-frame clones alone and lacks a portion of them. The profile shows roughly 2.6 million clones, approximately 94% of them singletons. This CDR3 spans 16 amino acids. The V gene end was trimmed by 0 bases and the J gene end by 5 bases; junction bases not matched to a gene: 9. Germline CDR1 MGHRA, CDR2 YSYEKL. The sequenced sample was naive CD4+ T cells sorted from blood. The subset: CD45RA+ positively selected. V usage is TRBV4-1 and J usage is TRBJ2-7, with 8 positions matching TRBD2. This sequence was found in a man younger than 35 in good health. The CDR3 DNA reads TGCGCCAGCAGCCAAGATGGGTCTAGCGGGTGGAACGAGCAGTACTTC. This translates into CASSQDGSSGWNEQYF.